This TCR beta chain derives from a study of blood T cell repertoires in COVID-19. Libraries were prepared by immunoSEQ multiplex PCR; TCRdb keeps only in-frame clonotypes and omits some of them. The top ten clones hold roughly 4.7% of a sample with about 190,000 clones, 88% of them seen once. Between the trimmed V and J ends, which lost 0 bases and 4 bases, there was a span of 11 bases. Germline loops: CDR1 SGDLS, CDR2 YYNGEE. This CDR3 has 14 residues. This clone was recorded a few times. The sample comprised peripheral blood. The clonotype originates from a human donor in a cohort sampled during active COVID-19. V usage is TRBV9 and J usage is TRBJ2-7; a weak D match, TRBD2 (7 bases). CDR3 amino acids: CASSVAGEGYEQYF. The DNA for the CDR3 is TGTGCCAGCAGCGTAGCAGGGGAGGGGTACGAGCAGTACTTC.